This is a list of T cell receptor beta chains from one sample in a study of T cell responses to AZD1222 COVID-19 vaccine. Clones were read by immunoSEQ multiplex PCR, and TCRdb kept only the in-frame ones, dropping some. This table has tens of thousands of clones, about 90% appearing once. The sequences come from peripheral blood, collected 28 days after the second AZD1222 dose. The receptors stem from an adult who received the AZD1222 COVID-19 vaccine. Each CDR3 is given with its conserved first and last residue. D genes are given only for firm matches. Clone size appears in some rows only: once, few, many, or a class for an expanded clone.

TRBJ2-7,TRBV3-1/TRBV3-2,.,once,14,CASRRRGSSYEQYF,TGTGCCAGCAGACGGCGGGGTTCCTCCTACGAGCAGTACTTC
TRBJ2-7,TRBV28,.,.,14,CASSTGSLSYEQYF,TGTGCCAGCTCTACCGGATCTTTATCCTACGAGCAGTACTTC
TRBJ2-1,TRBV25-1,.,.,15,CASSDPRAFQIGQFF,TGTGCCAGCAGTGACCCTAGGGCTTTTCAGATCGGGCAGTTCTTC
TRBJ2-7,TRBV7-2,TRBD2,.,14,CASSFRGSSYEQYF,TGTGCCAGCAGCTTTCGCGGGAGCTCCTACGAGCAGTACTTC
TRBJ1-2,TRBV24-1,.,.,14,CATSDSQAAYGYTF,TGTGCCACCAGTGATTCACAGGCGGCCTATGGCTACACCTTC
TRBJ1-2,TRBV27,.,.,13,CASSYGAGDGYTF,TGTGCCAGCAGTTATGGGGCAGGGGATGGCTACACCTTC
TRBJ1-1,TRBV7-3,.,.,13,CASSPGTNTEAFF,TGTGCCAGCAGCCCCGGGACGAACACTGAAGCTTTCTTT
TRBJ1-2,TRBV28,.,few,13,CAAQENSNYGYTF,TGTGCCGCCCAGGAGAACAGTAACTATGGCTACACCTTC
TRBJ1-2,TRBV2,TRBD1,.,13,CASRPDRGNGYTF,TGTGCCAGCAGGCCGGACAGGGGGAATGGCTACACCTTC
TRBJ2-2,TRBV15,.,.,16,CATSSPLYANTGELFF,TGTGCCACCAGCAGCCCCCTTTACGCGAACACCGGGGAGCTGTTTTTT
TRBJ2-1,TRBV6-5,.,once,15,CASSRFSNPDNEQFF,TGTGCCAGCAGCAGGTTTTCCAACCCCGACAATGAGCAGTTCTTC
TRBJ1-5,TRBV10-2,TRBD1,.,15,CASSSGQGARQPQHF,TGCGCCAGCAGTTCTGGACAGGGGGCTCGTCAGCCCCAGCATTTT
TRBJ1-5,TRBV5-6,.,.,15,CASSLRSGVNQPQHF,TGTGCCAGCAGCTTGCGGTCAGGGGTAAATCAGCCCCAGCATTTT
TRBJ2-1,TRBV6-5,TRBD2,.,15,CASSPGLAGYNEQFF,TGTGCCAGCAGCCCGGGACTAGCGGGATACAATGAGCAGTTCTTC
TRBJ2-7,TRBV2,TRBD2,once,13,CASQTTSGYEQYF,TGTGCCAGCCAAACGACTAGCGGATACGAGCAGTACTTC
TRBJ1-3,TRBV2,TRBD1,.,15,CASSLTGPSGNTIYF,TGTGCCAGCAGCCTGACAGGGCCCTCTGGAAACACCATATATTTT
TRBJ2-7,TRBV5-6,.,.,12,CASSLLRGTLDF,TGTGCCAGCAGCTTGCTACGGGGTACCCTCGATTTC
TRBJ1-3,TRBV11-2,.,.,16,CASSPLGGGPGNTIYF,TGTGCCAGCAGCCCCTTAGGCGGGGGCCCTGGAAACACCATATATTTT
TRBJ2-7,TRBV6-5,.,.,14,CASQRGVSSYEQYF,TGTGCCTCCCAGAGAGGGGTAAGCTCCTACGAGCAGTACTTC
TRBJ1-6,TRBV18,TRBD1,.,13,CASSWDRNSPLHF,TGTGCCAGCTCGTGGGACAGAAATTCACCCCTCCACTTT
TRBJ2-7,TRBV5-6,.,.,13,CASTGHPSYEQYF,TGTGCCAGCACCGGACACCCTTCCTACGAGCAGTACTTC
TRBJ1-3,TRBV27,.,.,13,CASSFQSGNTIYF,TGTGCCAGCAGTTTTCAGTCTGGAAACACCATATATTTT
TRBJ2-1,TRBV15,TRBD1,once,15,CATSSDRGRWNEQFF,TGTGCCACCAGCAGCGACAGGGGGAGGTGGAATGAGCAGTTCTTC
TRBJ2-7,TRBV7-2,TRBD2,few,18,CASSLISELAGGLYEQYF,TGTGCCAGCAGCTTAATCTCTGAACTAGCGGGAGGATTATACGAGCAGTACTTC
TRBJ1-1,TRBV7-9,.,.,14,CASSSGHLNTEAFF,TGTGCCAGCAGCTCGGGACACTTGAACACTGAAGCTTTCTTT
TRBJ2-7,TRBV2,.,once,13,CASKRAQTYEQYF,TGTGCCAGCAAGAGGGCGCAAACCTACGAGCAGTACTTC
TRBJ2-2,TRBV12-3/TRBV12-4,.,.,13,CASGYEGTGELFF,TGTGCCAGCGGATATGAGGGAACCGGGGAGCTGTTTTTT
TRBJ1-5,TRBV9,.,once,13,CASSVEGEQPQHF,TGTGCCAGCAGCGTAGAGGGGGAACAGCCCCAGCATTTT
TRBJ2-7,TRBV19,TRBD2,.,14,CASSPSGSSYEQYF,TGTGCCAGTAGTCCTAGCGGGAGTTCCTACGAGCAGTACTTC
TRBJ2-1,TRBV9,.,.,13,CASSVAGPNEQFF,TGTGCCAGCAGCGTAGCGGGACCCAATGAGCAGTTCTTC
TRBJ2-7,TRBV30,.,once,13,CAWRGLSSYEQYF,TGTGCCTGGCGGGGGCTCTCCTCCTACGAGCAGTACTTC
TRBJ1-6,TRBV3-1/TRBV3-2,TRBD1,.,14,CASSRTGVDSPLHF,TGTGCCAGCAGCCGGACAGGGGTGGATTCACCCCTCCACTTT
TRBJ1-4,TRBV5-1,TRBD1,few,16,CASSLVGQGIGEKLFF,TGCGCCAGCAGCTTGGTTGGACAGGGGATTGGGGAAAAACTGTTTTTT
TRBJ1-2,TRBV25-1,.,.,15,CASSEWFAGEGGYTF,TGTGCCAGCAGTGAGTGGTTCGCTGGCGAAGGAGGCTACACCTTC
TRBJ1-1,TRBV7-8,.,.,11,CASSSNTEAFF,TGTGCCAGCAGCTCCAACACTGAAGCTTTCTTT
TRBJ2-7,TRBV19,TRBD1,.,14,CASSERDRAGEQYF,TGTGCCAGTAGTGAACGGGACAGGGCAGGCGAGCAGTACTTC
TRBJ1-3,TRBV6-2/TRBV6-3,.,.,16,CASSYSFGISGNTIYF,TGTGCCAGCAGTTACTCGTTCGGAATCTCTGGAAACACCATATATTTT
TRBJ2-7,TRBV10-3,.,.,14,CATRGPGMEYEQYF,TGTGCCACCCGAGGCCCAGGGATGGAGTACGAGCAGTACTTC
TRBJ2-7,TRBV19,TRBD2,.,15,CASSMGPSGSYEQYF,TGTGCCAGTAGTATGGGTCCTAGCGGATCCTACGAGCAGTACTTC
TRBJ1-1,TRBV15,TRBD1,.,15,CATSRVGTGAISAFF,TGTGCCACCAGCAGAGTAGGTACAGGGGCCATTTCAGCTTTCTTT
TRBJ2-3,TRBV7-8,TRBD2,.,17,CASSLDRIGLAGDTQYF,TGTGCCAGCAGCTTAGACCGTATCGGACTAGCGGGAGATACGCAGTATTTT
TRBJ2-1,TRBV7-2,.,few,16,CASSLALGASYNEQFF,TGTGCCAGCAGCTTAGCACTCGGGGCCTCCTACAATGAGCAGTTCTTC
TRBJ2-5,TRBV2,.,.,12,CASSTGFGTQYF,TGTGCCAGCAGTACAGGGTTCGGGACCCAGTACTTC
TRBJ2-3,TRBV5-1,TRBD2,.,15,CASSPGLAGGDTQYF,TGCGCCAGCAGCCCGGGACTAGCGGGAGGAGATACGCAGTATTTT
TRBJ1-2,TRBV27,.,.,15,CASRSPSLLGGGYTF,TGTGCCAGCAGATCCCCCAGTTTACTCGGGGGCGGCTACACCTTC
TRBJ2-1,TRBV19,TRBD2,.,20,CASSKATSSGRAFTGNEQFF,TGTGCCAGTAGTAAAGCCACTTCTAGCGGGAGGGCCTTTACGGGTAATGAGCAGTTCTTC
TRBJ1-2,TRBV5-1,.,once,14,CASSLRAGDYGYTF,TGCGCCAGCAGCCTCCGGGCGGGGGACTATGGCTACACCTTC